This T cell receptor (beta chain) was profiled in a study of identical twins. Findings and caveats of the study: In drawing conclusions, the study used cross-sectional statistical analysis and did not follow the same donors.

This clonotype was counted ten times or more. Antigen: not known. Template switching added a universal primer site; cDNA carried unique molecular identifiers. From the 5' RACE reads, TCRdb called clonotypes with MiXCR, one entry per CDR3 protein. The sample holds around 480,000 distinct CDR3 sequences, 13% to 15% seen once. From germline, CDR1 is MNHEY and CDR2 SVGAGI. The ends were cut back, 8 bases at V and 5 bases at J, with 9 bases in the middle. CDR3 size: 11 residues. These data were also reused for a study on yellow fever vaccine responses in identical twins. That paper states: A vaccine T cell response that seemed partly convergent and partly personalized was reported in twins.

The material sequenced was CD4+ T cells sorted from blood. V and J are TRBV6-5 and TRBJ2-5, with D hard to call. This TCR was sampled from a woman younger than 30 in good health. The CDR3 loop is CASGPEETQYF. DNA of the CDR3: TGTGCCAGCGGCCCGGAGGAGACCCAGTACTTC.